Below, 18 T cell receptor beta chains from the same sample are listed, as sequenced in a study of T cells in Graves' hyperthyroidism and ophthalmopathy. TCR beta CDR3 regions were amplified from RNA. First-round RT-PCR of the TCR CDR3 relied on the HTBI primer set. TCRdb called the multiplex PCR reads again in MiXCR, with one record for every CDR3 protein. The sample has roughly 350,000 distinct CDR3 sequences, 12% to 15% seen once. The sample consisted of blood. Receptors originate from a woman in her 40s with Graves' ophthalmopathy.

Details on this clonotype: This probably arose from a read error, given a far larger clone one base away. The CDR3 here is CASSATGYNSPLHF. The DNA for the CDR3 is TGTGCCAGCAGTGCCACAGGCTATAATTCACCCCTCCACTTT. This chain joins TRBV28 and TRBJ1-6, with D possibly being TRBD1 (5 bases). Between the trimmed V and J ends, which lost 5 bases and 3 bases, there was a span of 8 bases. CDR3 size: 14 residues. CDR1 is MDHEN and CDR2 is SYDVKM in the germline V gene.

The sample holds many counts of this clonotype. The chain carries TRBV20-1 and TRBJ2-3; 7 nucleotides line up with TRBD2. J gave up 7 bases and V 0 bases, and 10 bases lay outside the gene matches. The CDR3 sequence is 15 residues long. The germline gives CDR1 DFQATT, CDR2 SNEGSKA (reference sequence). The CDR3 DNA reads as TGCAGTGCTAGAGATCCCTGGCGGGAGACGTATACGCAGTATTTT. It specifies CSARDPWRETYTQYF.

In this sample, this clonotype turned up many times. CDR3 sequence (DNA): TGTGCCAGCAGCCCCTCGGGACAGTCGGACATTCAGTACTTC. Its protein product is CASSPSGQSDIQYF. The V and J genes are TRBV12-3 or TRBV12-4 and TRBJ2-4; 7 bases match TRBD1. V lost 6 bases, J lost 8 bases, and 10 bases stayed unmatched. This CDR3 has 14 residues.

In its sample, this clonotype was seen a few times. CDR3 sequence: CASSRYGSLYEQYF. The CDR3 DNA sequence: TGTGCCAGCAGCCGATACGGGTCACTCTACGAGCAGTACTTC. The V and J genes are TRBV27 and TRBJ2-7; unclear D gene. The V end lost 6 bases, the J end lost 3 bases, and 15 bases lay between the germline ends. The length of the CDR3 is 14 residues. Germline CDR1 MNHEY, CDR2 SMNVEV (reference sequence).

This clonotype was observed at least ten times. CDR3 protein: CASSEGPGDQPQHF. The CDR3 DNA reads as TGTGCCAGCAGTGAAGGGCCAGGGGATCAGCCCCAGCATTTT. This rearrangement joins TRBV6-1 to TRBJ1-5; the D gene is possibly TRBD1 (6 bases). Trimming removed 1 base at V and 5 bases at J, with 9 bases between. Germline CDR1 reads MNHNS; CDR2 reads SASEGT. The CDR3 is 14 residues long.

The genes are TRBV11-2 and TRBJ2-2; D is possibly TRBD2 (7 bases). V gave up 1 base and J gave up 0 bases, with 21 bases separating them. Per the germline V gene, CDR1 is SGHAT and CDR2 is FQNNGV. This CDR3 has 20 amino acids. The CDR3 sequence: CASSLVGSGGGRPNTGELFF. CDR3 sequence (DNA): TGTGCCAGCAGCTTAGTAGGAAGCGGCGGGGGCCGTCCGAACACCGGGGAGCTGTTTTTT.

The table lists this clonotype with a few counts. The CDR3 region is CSARTVEGEKLFF. The CDR3 coding sequence is TGCAGTGCTAGGACGGTCGAGGGGGAAAAACTGTTTTTT. This chain links TRBV20-1 with TRBJ1-4, with D possibly TRBD1 on 5 matching bases. This CDR3 has 13 residues. Looked up from germline, CDR1 is DFQATT and CDR2 is SNEGSKA (reference sequence). Trimming removed 3 bases at V and 8 bases at J, with 13 bases between.

The genes are TRBV5-4 and TRBJ2-7, with unresolved D. This CDR3 has 14 residues. CDR1 is SGHNT and CDR2 is YYREEE in the germline V gene (reference sequence). V lost 5 bases and J lost 6, with 18 bases in between. Written as DNA, the CDR3 is TGTGCCAGCAGGGCAGATAGTAGGAGCGCCGAGCAGTACTTC. Amino acid sequence: CASRADSRSAEQYF.

In this sample, this clonotype turned up many times. The V and J genes are TRBV6-2 or TRBV6-3 and TRBJ1-2, with TRBD1 identical over 7 bases. The trim removed 5 bases at V and 8 bases at J, leaving 11 bases unmatched. The germline CDR1 and CDR2 sequences are MNHEY and SVGEGT. This CDR3 comprises 14 residues. The DNA of the CDR3 is TGTGCCAGCAGTCCGAACAGGGGACGGGACGGCTACACCTTC. Protein product: CASSPNRGRDGYTF.

This clonotype was recorded at least ten times. V usage is TRBV6-1 and J usage is TRBJ2-2; D may be TRBD2 (5 bases). The CDR3 totals 14 residues. The germline V gene encodes CDR1 MNHNS and CDR2 SASEGT. V lost 6 bases and J lost 2, with 10 bases in between. CDR3 nucleotide sequence: TGTGCCAGCAGGAGGACTTTAAACACCGGGGAGCTGTTTTTT. Its translation: CASRRTLNTGELFF.

About this clonotype itself: A clone one base away is much larger, so this may be a read error. The chain joins TRBV28 to TRBJ1-4; D remains ambiguous. The CDR3 length is 14 residues. Germline-derived CDR1 and CDR2 are MDHEN and SYDVKM. The V and J ends lost 3 bases and 7 bases respectively, with 12 bases between them. The CDR3 is CASSLGVPSEKLFF. The CDR3 coding sequence is TGTGCCAGCAGTTTGGGCGTTCCTAGTGAAAAACTGTTTTTT.

In its sample, this clonotype was seen many times. This rearrangement joins TRBV20-1 to TRBJ2-7; D remains ambiguous. The CDR3 is made up of 18 amino acids. The germline V gene encodes CDR1 DFQATT and CDR2 SNEGSKA (reference sequence). V lost 4 bases and J lost 2, with 27 bases in between. The CDR3 region has the DNA TGCAGTGCTATGTATGTAAATCACAAACAGCATAGACCCTACGAGCAGTACTTC. It codes for CSAMYVNHKQHRPYEQYF.

Ten or more counts support this clonotype. The chain employs TRBV11-2 and TRBJ1-1, with 7 bases that match TRBD1. The ends lost 5 bases at V and 4 bases at J; junction bases unmatched: 10. The CDR3 consists of 15 residues. The germline V gene encodes CDR1 SGHAT and CDR2 FQNNGV. CDR3 sequence: CASSPRQGLSTEAFF. The CDR3, as DNA: TGTGCCAGCAGCCCACGACAGGGTTTGAGCACTGAAGCTTTCTTT.

This clonotype came up many times. J is TRBJ2-7 and V is TRBV20-1; D gene unclear. The germline V gene has CDR1 DFQATT and CDR2 SNEGSKA (reference sequence). This CDR3 region has 14 residues. The ends were cut back, 1 base at V and 4 bases at J, with 14 bases in the middle. CDR3 DNA: TGCAGTGCTAGAGGTGATCGTCCACTTTACGAGCAGTACTTC. Translation: CSARGDRPLYEQYF.

This clonotype was seen only a few times. The genes are TRBV5-1 and TRBJ1-1; tentative D call: TRBD1 (5 bases). CDR1 is SGHRS and CDR2 is YFSETQ in the germline V gene. V was trimmed by 1 base and J by 1 base, leaving 14 bases between them. This CDR3 has 16 amino acids. CDR3 sequence: CASSLWAGKTNTEAFF. CDR3 bases: TGCGCCAGCAGCTTGTGGGCAGGGAAGACGAACACTGAAGCTTTCTTT.

In its sample, this clonotype was seen many times. V gene TRBV6-1 combines with J gene TRBJ1-1, with D tentatively TRBD1 (6 bases). From germline, CDR1 is MNHNS and CDR2 SASEGT. The CDR3 is made up of 15 amino acids. The V and J ends lost 3 bases and 0 bases respectively, with 11 bases between them. Written as DNA, the CDR3 is TGTGCCAGCAGTGACTGGACAGTCATGAACACTGAAGCTTTCTTT. Its protein product is CASSDWTVMNTEAFF.

This clonotype was seen many times. The chain recombines TRBV25-1 with TRBJ2-3; D remains ambiguous. V was pared by 7 bases and J by 6 bases, with 11 bases between. In germline, CDR1 is MGHDK, CDR2 SYGVNS. The CDR3 runs 12 residues. This CDR3 is CASNDLSDTQYF. CDR3 coding DNA: TGTGCCAGCAATGATTTAAGTGATACGCAGTATTTT.

This clonotype was seen ten or more times. The rearrangement uses TRBV7-8 and TRBJ2-7; TRBD1 matches at 8 bases. This CDR3 contains 17 residues. The V gene end was trimmed by 3 bases and the J gene end by 2 bases; junction bases not matched to a gene: 12. Germline V CDR1 and CDR2: SGHVS, FQNEAQ. CDR3 sequence (DNA): TGTGCCAGCAGCTTGTCCCGGGACAGGTCCAGAGCCTACGAGCAGTACTTC. Translation gives CASSLSRDRSRAYEQYF.